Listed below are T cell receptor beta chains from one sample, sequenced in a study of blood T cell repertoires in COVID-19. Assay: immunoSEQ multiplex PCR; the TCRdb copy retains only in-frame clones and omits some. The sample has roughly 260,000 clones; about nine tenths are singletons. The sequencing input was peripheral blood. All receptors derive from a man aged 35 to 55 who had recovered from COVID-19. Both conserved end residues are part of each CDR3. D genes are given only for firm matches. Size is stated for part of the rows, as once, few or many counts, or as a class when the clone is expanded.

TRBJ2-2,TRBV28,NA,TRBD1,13,TGTGCCAGCACCCCAGGGGGCACCGGGGAGCTGTTTTTT,CASTPGGTGELFF
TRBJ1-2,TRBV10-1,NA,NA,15,TGCGCCAGCAGTGAGTCCAGAGCGGCTAACTATGGCTACACCTTC,CASSESRAANYGYTF
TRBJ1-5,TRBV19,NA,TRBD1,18,TGTGCCAGTAGTAAACTACAAGGGACAGGGGGCGCCGGTCAGCCCCAGCATTTT,CASSKLQGTGGAGQPQHF
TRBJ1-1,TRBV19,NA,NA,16,TGTGCCAGTAGTATCCGGGCAGGGTCGATGAACACTGAAGCTTTCTTT,CASSIRAGSMNTEAFF
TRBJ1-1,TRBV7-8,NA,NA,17,TGTGCCAGCAGCTTAGCGACACGACGAAACATGAACACTGAAGCTTTCTTT,CASSLATRRNMNTEAFF
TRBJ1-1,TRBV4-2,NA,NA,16,TGTGCCAGCAGCCAAGATGTGACGGGACTTGGGTCTGAAGCTTTCTTT,CASSQDVTGLGSEAFF
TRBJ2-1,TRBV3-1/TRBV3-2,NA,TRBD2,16,TGTGCCAGCAGCCAAGTGACTAGCGGGAGACACAATGAGCAGTTCTTC,CASSQVTSGRHNEQFF
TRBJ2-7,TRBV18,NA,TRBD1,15,TGTGCCAGCTCACCAAACGCGGGGACAGGAATCGAGCAGTACTTC,CASSPNAGTGIEQYF
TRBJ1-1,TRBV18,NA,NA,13,TGTGCCAGCTCACGGTCAGAGAACACTGAAGCTTTCTTT,CASSRSENTEAFF
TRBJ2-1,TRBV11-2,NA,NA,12,TGTGCCAGCATCGACTACTTGAATGCGCAGTTCTTC,CASIDYLNAQFF
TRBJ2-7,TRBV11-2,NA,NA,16,TGTGCCAGCAGCCCTCGTCTGGGAATGGGACACTACGAGCAGTACTTC,CASSPRLGMGHYEQYF
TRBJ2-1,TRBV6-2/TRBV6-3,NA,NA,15,TGTGCCAGCAGTTACCACGGGGGTCCCTACAATGAGCAGTTCTTC,CASSYHGGPYNEQFF
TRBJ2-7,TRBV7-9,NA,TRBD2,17,TGTGCCAGCAGCTCAAGGGTATCGGGAGGCAGCTCCTACGAGCAGTACTTC,CASSSRVSGGSSYEQYF
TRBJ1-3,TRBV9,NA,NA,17,TGTGCCACTTGCCCAGGGCGGAATTCGTACTCTGGAAACACCATATATTTT,CATCPGRNSYSGNTIYF
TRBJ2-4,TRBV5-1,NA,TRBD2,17,TGCGCCAGCAGCTTGGGCGAAACTAGCGGGAGACGGGACATTCAGTACTTC,CASSLGETSGRRDIQYF
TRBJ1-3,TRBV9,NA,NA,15,TGTGCCAGCAGCGTAGGAAGGGGGTCTGGAAACACCATATATTTT,CASSVGRGSGNTIYF
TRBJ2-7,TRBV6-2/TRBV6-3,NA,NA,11,TGTGCCAGCAGCAACTCCGAAAGATTAAGCTTC,CASSNSERLSF
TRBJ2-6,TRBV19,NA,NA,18,TGTGCCAGTAGTGGGCGGGGACGTGAGGGGTTTGGGGCCAACGTCCTGACTTTC,CASSGRGREGFGANVLTF
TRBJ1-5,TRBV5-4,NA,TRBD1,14,TGTGCCAGCAGCCGACAGGGTGAGTCTCAGCCCCAGCATTTT,CASSRQGESQPQHF
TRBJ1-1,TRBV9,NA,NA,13,TGTGCCAGCAGCGTTAAGGCCGGGACTAAGGCTTTCTTT,CASSVKAGTKAFF
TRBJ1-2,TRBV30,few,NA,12,TGTGCCTGGAGCCCCCTCGGGGTCGGCTACACCTTC,CAWSPLGVGYTF
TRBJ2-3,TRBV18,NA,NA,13,TGTGCCAGCTCACCACCGGGGAGAAATACGCAGTATTTT,CASSPPGRNTQYF
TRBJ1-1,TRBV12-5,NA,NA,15,TGTGCTAGTGGTTCGGGCGCGGGGGCGAACACTGAAGCTTTCTTT,CASGSGAGANTEAFF
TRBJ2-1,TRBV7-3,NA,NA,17,TGTGCCAGCAGCCCATCCCCGCGTGGACACTTCGAGGATGAGCAGTTCTTC,CASSPSPRGHFEDEQFF
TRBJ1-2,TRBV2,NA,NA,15,TGTGCCAGCAGTCTCCGGACAACTACTAACTATGGCTACACCTTC,CASSLRTTTNYGYTF
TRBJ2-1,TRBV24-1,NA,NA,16,TGTGCCACCAGTGACGCCAATCCCAGCTCCTACAATGAGCAGTTCTTC,CATSDANPSSYNEQFF
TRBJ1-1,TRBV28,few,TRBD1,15,TGTGCCAGCAGTTTTATAGGACAGGGCAGAGGTGAAGCTTTCTTT,CASSFIGQGRGEAFF
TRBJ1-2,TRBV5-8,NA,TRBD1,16,TGTGCCAGCAGCCGAAAAATCAAACAGGGGGCCGGTGGCTACACCTTC,CASSRKIKQGAGGYTF
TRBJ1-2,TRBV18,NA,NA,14,TGTGCCAGCTCACCATTTACGCAGGGTGATGGCTACACCTTC,CASSPFTQGDGYTF
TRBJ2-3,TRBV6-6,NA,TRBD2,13,TGTGCCAGCCTTCGGGGGGTAGCAGATACGCAGTATTTT,CASLRGVADTQYF
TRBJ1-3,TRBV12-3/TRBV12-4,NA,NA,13,TGTGCCAGCAGTCAACAGCCGCTAAACACCATATATTTT,CASSQQPLNTIYF
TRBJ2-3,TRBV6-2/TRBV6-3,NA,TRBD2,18,TGTGCCAGCAGTTACCCCTCGGGAGCGGGGGGGGTCACAGATACGCAGTATTTT,CASSYPSGAGGVTDTQYF
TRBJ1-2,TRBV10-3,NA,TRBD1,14,TGTGCCATCAGTGAGTCCGTCGGACAGGGTGTCTACACCTTC,CAISESVGQGVYTF
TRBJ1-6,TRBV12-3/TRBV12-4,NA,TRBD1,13,TGTGCCAGCAGTCGACAGGGGAATTCACCCCTCCACTTT,CASSRQGNSPLHF
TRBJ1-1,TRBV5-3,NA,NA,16,TGTGCCAGAAGCCCCTCTGAGACAGATATGAACACTGAAGCTTTCTTT,CARSPSETDMNTEAFF
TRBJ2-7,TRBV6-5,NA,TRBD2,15,TGTGCCAGCAGTTACGCCGGTCTAGCGGGAGACGAGCAGTACTTC,CASSYAGLAGDEQYF
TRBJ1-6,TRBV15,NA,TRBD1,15,TGTGCCACCAGCTCGGAACAGGGGGCGTTTTCACCCCTCCACTTT,CATSSEQGAFSPLHF
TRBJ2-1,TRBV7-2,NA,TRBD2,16,TGTGCCAGCAGCCCCCAGAGCGGGATAGGAAACAATGAGCAGTTCTTC,CASSPQSGIGNNEQFF
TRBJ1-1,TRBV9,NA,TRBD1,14,TGTGCCAGCAGCGGCGCAGGGGGCCGCACTGAAGCTTTCTTT,CASSGAGGRTEAFF
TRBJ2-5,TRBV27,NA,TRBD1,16,TGTGCCAGCAGTTTATTTAGGGGACAGGGCTCCGAGACCCAGTACTTC,CASSLFRGQGSETQYF
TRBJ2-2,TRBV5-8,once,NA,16,TGTGCCAGCAGCACTCTGGGGGGTATGGTCGCCGGGGAGCTGTTTTTT,CASSTLGGMVAGELFF
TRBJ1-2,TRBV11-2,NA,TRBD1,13,TGTGCCAGCAGCTTTGGGACAGGCCTAGGCTACACCTTC,CASSFGTGLGYTF
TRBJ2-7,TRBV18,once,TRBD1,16,TGTGCCAGCTCACCATTTACCGGGACAGGGCTGTACGAGCAGTACTTC,CASSPFTGTGLYEQYF
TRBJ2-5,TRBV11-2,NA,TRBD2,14,TGTGCCAGCGGGCTCCCGGGGGGTGCAGAGACCCAGTACTTC,CASGLPGGAETQYF
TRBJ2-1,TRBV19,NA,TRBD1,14,TGTGCCAGTAACGACAGGGGTTCCTACAATGAGCAGTTCTTC,CASNDRGSYNEQFF
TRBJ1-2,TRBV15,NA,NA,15,TGTGCCACCATTCCCAGGGCAGGATGGGACTATGGCTACACCTTC,CATIPRAGWDYGYTF
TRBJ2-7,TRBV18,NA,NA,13,TGTGCCAGCTCACCAAAGGAGACCTACGAGCAGTACTTC,CASSPKETYEQYF
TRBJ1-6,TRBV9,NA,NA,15,TGTGCCAGCAGCCCCGAAGGGACAATCGGGTCACCCCTCCACTTT,CASSPEGTIGSPLHF
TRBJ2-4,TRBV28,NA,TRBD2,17,TGTGCCAGCACCGAAACTAGCGGGAGTTTGGCCAAAAACATTCAGTACTTC,CASTETSGSLAKNIQYF
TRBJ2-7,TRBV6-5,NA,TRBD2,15,TGTGCCAGCAGTAAGACTAGCGGGAGCTCCTACGAGCAGTACTTC,CASSKTSGSSYEQYF